A selection of T cell receptor beta chains follows, all from one sample in a study of blood T cell repertoires in COVID-19. The protocol was immunoSEQ multiplex PCR, while the TCRdb copy is restricted to in-frame clones and leaves out a portion. The data hold over 200,000 clones, with about nine tenths observed a single time. The sample was PBMCs or T cells enriched from blood (not recorded which). The receptor source for this set is a man aged 18 to 30 who had recovered from COVID-19. The CDR3 runs from the conserved cysteine through the conserved F or W. Each record gives: CDR3 length, D gene, V gene, J gene, clone size, CDR3 DNA, CDR3 protein. D genes are given only for firm matches. The size entry is marked missing in some rows and otherwise reads once, few, many or a size class.

15	TRBD1	TRBV15	TRBJ1-5	.	TGTGCCACCAGCAGAGGACAGGGTCGCTATCAGCCCCAGCATTTT	CATSRGQGRYQPQHF
18	TRBD2	TRBV24-1	TRBJ2-1	.	TGTGCCACCAGTGATCCAGGACTAGCGGGAGGGTCGAGCGGTGAGCAGTTCTTC	CATSDPGLAGGSSGEQFF
13	.	TRBV12-3/TRBV12-4	TRBJ1-1	.	TGTGCCAGCAGTTTAAGGGACATCGGGGAAGCTTTCTTT	CASSLRDIGEAFF
16	.	TRBV6-5	TRBJ1-3	few	TGTGCCAGCAGTTACTCGAAGGGGTTCTCCGGAAACACCATATATTTT	CASSYSKGFSGNTIYF
13	TRBD1	TRBV28	TRBJ1-2	few	TGTGCCAGCAGCTTGACAGGGGGCTCTGGCTACACCTTC	CASSLTGGSGYTF
13	.	TRBV2	TRBJ2-7	.	TGTGCCAACACTCAGGGTCCGGGCTACGAGCAGTACTTC	CANTQGPGYEQYF
15	TRBD1	TRBV2	TRBJ1-4	once	TGTGCCAGCAGTCCCCGGACAGGGGATGGCGAAAAACTGTTTTTT	CASSPRTGDGEKLFF
13	.	TRBV27	TRBJ1-1	.	TGTGCCAGCAGTTTATACAGCCGACCTGAAGCTTTCTTT	CASSLYSRPEAFF
12	.	TRBV10-3	TRBJ2-7	.	TGTGCCATCAGTGAGAACAGCTACGAGCAGTACTTC	CAISENSYEQYF
17	.	TRBV5-5	TRBJ1-5	.	TGTGCCAGCAGCTTGGGGTTCGGTCCTAATAGCAATCAGCCCCAGCATTTT	CASSLGFGPNSNQPQHF
14	TRBD1	TRBV5-4	TRBJ1-4	.	TGTGCCAGCAGCCTACAGGGGGCGGGTGAAAAACTGTTTTTT	CASSLQGAGEKLFF
17	.	TRBV7-2	TRBJ2-3	.	TGTGCCAGCAACCGGGTCGTCGTGGGAGTTAGCACAGATACGCAGTATTTT	CASNRVVVGVSTDTQYF
14	.	TRBV30	TRBJ1-5	once	TGTGCCTGGAGTGTAGCAGGGGGCAATCAGCCCCAGCATTTT	CAWSVAGGNQPQHF
17	TRBD2	TRBV9	TRBJ2-2	.	TGTGCCAGCAGCCCCTTCGGGGGGGCCTCGGGCACCGGGGAGCTGTTTTTT	CASSPFGGASGTGELFF
16	.	TRBV4-1	TRBJ1-5	.	TGCGCCAGCAGCCAGGGCTTGATGGACAGAAATCAGCCCCAGCATTTT	CASSQGLMDRNQPQHF
13	.	TRBV7-9	TRBJ2-7	.	TGTGCCAGCAGCCCCGACAGCTCCTACGAGCAGTACTTC	CASSPDSSYEQYF
14	TRBD1	TRBV27	TRBJ2-7	.	TGTGCCAGCAGTTTGGGGACAGGGGTATACGAGCAGTACTTC	CASSLGTGVYEQYF
19	.	TRBV21-1	TRBJ1-4	.	TGTGCCAGCAGCAAAGGAGTGAGGGGCATCGGGGGGGCGAATGAAAAACTGTTTTTT	CASSKGVRGIGGANEKLFF
16	TRBD2	TRBV4-2	TRBJ2-2	.	TGTGCCAGCAGCCCCCAAGCGGGAGGGTACACCGGGGAGCTGTTTTTT	CASSPQAGGYTGELFF
13	.	TRBV5-8	TRBJ2-1	.	TGTGCCAGCAGCTTGGCCGAGGCACGCGAGCAGTTCTTC	CASSLAEAREQFF
16	.	TRBV11-2	TRBJ2-5	.	TGTGCCAGCAGCTTAGAACTAGCAGGGTCAGTCGCGACCCAGTACTTC	CASSLELAGSVATQYF
12	.	TRBV28	TRBJ2-1	.	TGTGCCAGCAGTTCTGTGTACAATGAGCAGTTCTTC	CASSSVYNEQFF
16	.	TRBV6-5	TRBJ2-1	.	TGTGCCAGCAGTTACTCGAAGTCAGGCTCCTACAATGAGCAGTTCTTC	CASSYSKSGSYNEQFF
13	TRBD1	TRBV6-5	TRBJ2-7	.	TGTGCCAGCAGCCGGGGACAGGGGGCGGAGCAGTACTTC	CASSRGQGAEQYF
15	TRBD1	TRBV4-1	TRBJ1-6	.	TGCGCCAGCAGCCAGTGGACAGGGCGGAATTCACCCCTCCACTTT	CASSQWTGRNSPLHF
15	.	TRBV10-1	TRBJ1-4	.	TGCGCCAGCAGCGAGGGAGGGACCCAGAATGAAAAACTGTTTTTT	CASSEGGTQNEKLFF
15	.	TRBV5-5	TRBJ2-5	.	TGTGCCAGCAGCTTGGTACGGGTCCTCCAAGAGACCCAGTACTTC	CASSLVRVLQETQYF
15	TRBD2	TRBV5-6	TRBJ2-5	.	TGTGCCAGCAGTTCCCTAGCGGGGGCAGGAGAGACCCAGTACTTC	CASSSLAGAGETQYF
16	TRBD1	TRBV5-1	TRBJ2-2	.	TGCGCCAGCAGCTACGGGACAGAGGGGAACACCGGGGAGCTGTTTTTT	CASSYGTEGNTGELFF
15	.	TRBV3-1/TRBV3-2	TRBJ2-5	.	TGTGCCAGCAGCCAAGTGGACTCGGTGGGCGCGACCCAGTACTTC	CASSQVDSVGATQYF
17	.	TRBV18	TRBJ1-6	.	TGTGCCAGCTCACGAAGCGGACAGAGCTCCTATAATTCACCCCTCCACTTT	CASSRSGQSSYNSPLHF
14	.	TRBV4-1	TRBJ1-5	.	TGCGCCAGCAGCCCAGAGACAATGGATCAGCCCCAGCATTTT	CASSPETMDQPQHF
18	TRBD2	TRBV18	TRBJ2-3	.	TGTGCCAGCTCACCATGGGCCGGAGCGGGAGAGGGAGCAGATACGCAGTATTTT	CASSPWAGAGEGADTQYF
15	TRBD1	TRBV6-2/TRBV6-3	TRBJ1-6	.	TGTGCCAGCAGTTCCCCCGGGACAGGGAAATCACCCCTCCACTTT	CASSSPGTGKSPLHF
13	.	TRBV5-4	TRBJ1-2	.	TGTGCCAGCAGCTTAGGTGCAGGGGTTGGCTACACCTTC	CASSLGAGVGYTF
14	.	TRBV30	TRBJ1-1	once	TGTGCCTGGAGTTCAGGAACAGGGTTCACTGAAGCTTTCTTT	CAWSSGTGFTEAFF
13	.	TRBV2	TRBJ1-2	.	TGTGCCAGCAGTGATACGGAGAACTATGGCTACACCTTC	CASSDTENYGYTF
14	.	TRBV19	TRBJ1-3	.	TGTGCCAGTAGTCCCCTCCTATCTGGAAACACCATATATTTT	CASSPLLSGNTIYF
15	TRBD1	TRBV7-9	TRBJ1-6	.	TGTGCCAGCAGTTCTACCGGGACAGCCAATTCACCCCTCCACTTT	CASSSTGTANSPLHF
13	TRBD1	TRBV7-2	TRBJ1-2	.	TGTGCCAGCAGCAAGGACAGGAGGTATGGCTACACCTTC	CASSKDRRYGYTF
14	.	TRBV11-2	TRBJ1-2	.	TGTGCCAGCAGCTTGCGGGCCCCTAACTATGGCTACACCTTC	CASSLRAPNYGYTF
17	.	TRBV18	TRBJ2-1	.	TGTGCCAGCTCACCCCCGCGGCCAAGCCACTACCCCAATGAGCAGTTCTTC	CASSPPRPSHYPNEQFF
13	TRBD1	TRBV30	TRBJ1-1	few	TGTGCCTGGAATCCAGGGGGCGCGACTGAAGCTTTCTTT	CAWNPGGATEAFF
16	TRBD1	TRBV19	TRBJ2-6	.	TGTGCCACCACTACACAGGGGATCGCTGGGGCCAACGTCCTGACTTTC	CATTTQGIAGANVLTF
13	.	TRBV5-1	TRBJ2-2	.	TGCGCCAGCAGCTGGAAGGGGGCCGGGGAGCTGTTTTTT	CASSWKGAGELFF
13	TRBD1	TRBV19	TRBJ2-1	.	TGTGCCCTTCGGGACAGCCTATCCAATGAGCAGTTCTTC	CALRDSLSNEQFF
14	TRBD1	TRBV11-3	TRBJ1-6	few	TGTGCCAGCGGCAAGGGACAGGCTAATTCACCCCTCCACTTT	CASGKGQANSPLHF
15	TRBD1	TRBV2	TRBJ1-2	.	TGTGCCAGCAGCCTACAGGGGGCGCGGAGCTATGGCTACACCTTC	CASSLQGARSYGYTF
13	TRBD1	TRBV12-5	TRBJ2-1	.	TGTGCTAGTGGCTTGGGACAGCCCAATGAGCAGTTCTTC	CASGLGQPNEQFF
14	TRBD1	TRBV10-3	TRBJ1-1	.	TGTGCCATCAGTGATACAGGGGTGGGGACTGAAGCTTTCTTT	CAISDTGVGTEAFF
13	.	TRBV18	TRBJ2-1	.	TGTGCCAGCTCCCCTCCCACATCAAATGAGCAGTTCTTC	CASSPPTSNEQFF
14	.	TRBV28	TRBJ1-6	few	TGTGCCAGCGCCCGCCTGCGGGGAAATTCACCCCTCCACTTT	CASARLRGNSPLHF